This TCR beta chain was profiled in a study of CD8 T cells in Susac syndrome. cDNA came from about 0.5 to 1 ug RNA primed by random hexamers. Amplification of TCR beta CDR3 was carried out by immunoSEQ multiplex PCR, which covered 54 Vbeta and 13 Jbeta segments. TCRdb used MiXCR to reprocess the immunoSEQ multiplex PCR reads, holding one entry per CDR3 protein. The sample consists of 330,000 or so distinct CDR3 sequences, about 88% of them appearing once. The CDR3 loop spans 16 amino acids. Germline-derived CDR1 and CDR2 are DFQATT and SNEGSKA (reference sequence). The germline V and J ends were trimmed by 7 bases and 0 bases, with 20 bases remaining between them. Blood CD8+ and CD4+ T cells underwent high-throughput TCR beta sequencing. Multiple sclerosis controls were treatment-naive patients with stable or active relapsing-remitting disease. Bulk CD8+ and CD4+ cells came from magnetic negative isolation; CD8+ TEMRA by FACS.

The rearrangement links TRBV20-1 to TRBJ2-3; maybe TRBD1 (6 bases). The sequence was collected from a human donor with multiple sclerosis. The specimen was CD8+ T cells from PBMCs. The CDR3 reads CSGANRDDLSTDTQYF. The CDR3 coding sequence is TGCAGTGGGGCTAACAGGGACGACCTTAGCACAGATACGCAGTATTTT.